This note documents a single T cell receptor beta chain sequence. Original processing methods: By means of reference gene primer amplification, nucleated cell counts were estimated. Assay: immunoSEQ multiplex PCR; the TCRdb copy retains only in-frame clones and omits some. D and trimming were read from the DNA, whereas the V and J calls and clone size are those reported in that table. Of fewer than 300,000 clones listed, 80% to 90% are singletons. CDR3 size: 16 residues. The V gene lost 3 bases and the J gene lost 0 bases, with 12 bases spanning the gap. Germline V gives CDR1 PRHDT, CDR2 FYEKMQ (reference sequence). The source of the sample is a study of blood T cell repertoires in COVID-19. Study-level background: The United States, Italy and Spain were the sources of the acute and convalescent COVID-19 samples.

Living in 24 US areas, the participants were between roughly 18 and 95 years of age. Participants were placed into cohorts based on the clinical history they reported. Sequences were obtained from PBMCs or T cells enriched from blood (not recorded which). V gene TRBV13 combines with J gene TRBJ1-3; tentative D call: TRBD1 (6 bases). The TCR comes from a woman younger than 45 who had recovered from COVID-19. The CDR3 loop is CASSLGDRSSGNTIYF. The CDR3 nucleotides are TGTGCCAGCAGCTTGGGCGACAGGAGCTCTGGAAACACCATATATTTT.